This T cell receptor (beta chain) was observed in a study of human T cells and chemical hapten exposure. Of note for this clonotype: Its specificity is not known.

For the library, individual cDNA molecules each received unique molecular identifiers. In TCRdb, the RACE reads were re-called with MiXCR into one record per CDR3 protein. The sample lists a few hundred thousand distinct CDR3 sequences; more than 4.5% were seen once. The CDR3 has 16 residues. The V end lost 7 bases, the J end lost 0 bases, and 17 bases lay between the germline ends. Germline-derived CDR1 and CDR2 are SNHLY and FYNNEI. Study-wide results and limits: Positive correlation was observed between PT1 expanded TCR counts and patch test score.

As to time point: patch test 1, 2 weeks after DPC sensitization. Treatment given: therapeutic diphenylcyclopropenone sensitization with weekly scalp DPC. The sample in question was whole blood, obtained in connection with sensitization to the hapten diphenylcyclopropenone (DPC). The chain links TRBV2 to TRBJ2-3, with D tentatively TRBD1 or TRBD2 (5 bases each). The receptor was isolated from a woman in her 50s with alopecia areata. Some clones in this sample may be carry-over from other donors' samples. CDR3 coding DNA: TGTGCCAGCACCCACTTGAGGGACGGGAGCACAGATACGCAGTATTTT. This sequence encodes CASTHLRDGSTDTQYF.